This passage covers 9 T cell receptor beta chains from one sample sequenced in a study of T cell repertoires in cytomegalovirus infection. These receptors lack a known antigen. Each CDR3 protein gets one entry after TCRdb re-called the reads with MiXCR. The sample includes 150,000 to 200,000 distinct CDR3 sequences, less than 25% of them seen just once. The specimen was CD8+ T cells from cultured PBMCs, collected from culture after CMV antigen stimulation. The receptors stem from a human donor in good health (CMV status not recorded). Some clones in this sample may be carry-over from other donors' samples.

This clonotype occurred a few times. CDR3 in DNA: TGTGCCAGCAGTTTATTACCCCGGGCCGGCGGTGATGGCTACACCTTC. It specifies CASSLLPRAGGDGYTF. The V gene is TRBV28, the J gene TRBJ1-2, with no clear D. Germline V gene lookup returns CDR1 MDHEN and CDR2 SYDVKM. This CDR3 has 16 residues. Trimming removed 1 base at V and 6 bases at J, with 18 bases between.

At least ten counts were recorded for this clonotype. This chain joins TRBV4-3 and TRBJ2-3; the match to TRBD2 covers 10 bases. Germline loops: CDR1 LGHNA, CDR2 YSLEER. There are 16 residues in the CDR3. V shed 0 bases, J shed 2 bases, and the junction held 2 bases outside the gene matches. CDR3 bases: TGCGCCAGCAGCCAAGATAGCGGGGGGTTCACAGATACGCAGTATTTT. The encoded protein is CASSQDSGGFTDTQYF.

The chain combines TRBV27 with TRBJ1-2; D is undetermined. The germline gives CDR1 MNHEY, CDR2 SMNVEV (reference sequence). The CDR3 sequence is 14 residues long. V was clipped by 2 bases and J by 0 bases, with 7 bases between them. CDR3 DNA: TGTGCCAGCAGTTTAGGCTCAGCTAACTATGGCTACACCTTC. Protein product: CASSLGSANYGYTF.

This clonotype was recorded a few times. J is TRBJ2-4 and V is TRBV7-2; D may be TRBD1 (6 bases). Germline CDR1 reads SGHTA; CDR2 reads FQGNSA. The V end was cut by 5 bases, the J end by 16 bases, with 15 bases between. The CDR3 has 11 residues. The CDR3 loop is CASSPGTQVYF. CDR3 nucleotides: TGTGCCAGCAGCCCCGGGACACAAGTCTACTTC.

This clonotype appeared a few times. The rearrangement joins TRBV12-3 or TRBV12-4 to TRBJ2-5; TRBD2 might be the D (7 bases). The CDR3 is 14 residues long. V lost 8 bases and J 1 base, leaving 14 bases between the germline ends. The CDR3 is CASAFGGAQETQYF. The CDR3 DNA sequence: TGTGCCAGCGCATTTGGGGGGGCCCAAGAGACCCAGTACTTC.

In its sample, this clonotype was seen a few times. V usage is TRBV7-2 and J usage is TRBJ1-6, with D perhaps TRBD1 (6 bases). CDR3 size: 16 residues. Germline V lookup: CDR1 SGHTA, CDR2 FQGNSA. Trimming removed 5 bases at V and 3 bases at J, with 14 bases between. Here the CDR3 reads CASSPRTDIYNSPLHF. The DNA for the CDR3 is TGTGCCAGCAGCCCTCGGACAGACATCTATAATTCACCCCTCCACTTT.

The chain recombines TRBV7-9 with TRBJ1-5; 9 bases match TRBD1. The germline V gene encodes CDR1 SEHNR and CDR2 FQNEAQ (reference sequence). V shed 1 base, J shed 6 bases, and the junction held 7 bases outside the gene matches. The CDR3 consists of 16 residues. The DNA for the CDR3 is TGTGCCAGCAGCTTAGGAGGGAACAGGGGGCGTCAGCCCCAGCATTTT. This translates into CASSLGGNRGRQPQHF. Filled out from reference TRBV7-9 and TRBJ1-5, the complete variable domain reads DTGVSQNPRHKITKRGQNVTFRCDPISEHNRLYWYRQTLGQGPEFLTYFQNEAQLEKSRLLSDRFSAERPKGSFSTLEIQRTEQGDSAMYLCASSLGGNRGRQPQHFGDGTRLSIL.

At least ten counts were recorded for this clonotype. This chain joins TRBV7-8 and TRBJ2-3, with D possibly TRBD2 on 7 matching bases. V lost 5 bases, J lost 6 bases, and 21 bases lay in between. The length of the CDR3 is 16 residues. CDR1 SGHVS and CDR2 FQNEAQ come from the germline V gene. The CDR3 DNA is TGTGCCAGCAGCCCTAGGGGGGGGGAAAATCGTGATACGCAGTATTTT. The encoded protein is CASSPRGGENRDTQYF.

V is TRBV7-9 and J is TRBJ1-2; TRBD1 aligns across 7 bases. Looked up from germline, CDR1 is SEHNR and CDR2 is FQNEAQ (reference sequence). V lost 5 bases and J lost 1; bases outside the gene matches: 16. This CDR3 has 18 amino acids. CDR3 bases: TGTGCCAGCAGCCCCCCTGAAATGGCAGGGGGACGTAACTATGGCTACACCTTC. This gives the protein CASSPPEMAGGRNYGYTF.